Below, 19 T cell receptor beta chains from the same sample are listed, as sequenced in a study of blood T cell repertoires in COVID-19 (dated by TCRdb to about 2020). To prepare the library, the immunoSEQ multiplex PCR assay was applied. Drawn from immuneACCESS, this table holds only the in-frame rearrangements with V and J called that TCRdb kept. Clones are partly lost; checked studies trace under half to an unresolved V gene and leave the rest unexplained. This sample holds about 72,000 clones; about 88% were observed only once. The ten largest clones capture 8% to 10% of the sample. Sequences were obtained from peripheral blood. These receptors originate from a human donor in a cohort sampled during active COVID-19.

The V and J genes are TRBV5-6 and TRBJ1-5; a weak D match, TRBD1 (5 bases). With 1 base removed from V and 3 bases from J, the gap between germline ends came to 14 bases. Germline values: CDR1 SGHDT, CDR2 YYEEEE. There are 16 residues in the CDR3. The CDR3 sequence: CASSLSGGTPNQPQHF. The CDR3 DNA reads as TGTGCCAGCAGCTTGTCGGGGGGGACCCCCAATCAGCCCCAGCATTTT.

V is TRBV9 and J is TRBJ1-1; D perhaps matches TRBD1 (6 bases). The germline V and J ends were trimmed by 0 bases and 5 bases, with 11 bases remaining between them. The CDR3 totals 14 residues. From germline, CDR1 is SGDLS and CDR2 YYNGEE. The CDR3 DNA reads TGTGCCAGCAGCGTAGGCGCAGGGGTGACTGAAGCTTTCTTT. It encodes CASSVGAGVTEAFF.

The chain links TRBV19 to TRBJ1-5; 7 bases line up with TRBD1. This CDR3 is built from 14 residues. In germline, CDR1 is LNHDA, CDR2 SQIVND (reference sequence). V gave up 9 bases and J gave up 0 bases; unmatched junction bases: 5. This CDR3 reads CASKGQYSNQPQHF. Written as DNA, the CDR3 is TGTGCCAGCAAGGGACAGTATAGCAATCAGCCCCAGCATTTT.

The rearrangement joins TRBV28 to TRBJ1-5; TRBD1 matches at 8 bases. This CDR3 region has 14 residues. CDR1 is MDHEN, CDR2 SYDVKM, per germline. After removal of 6 bases from V and 3 bases from J, the junction contained 4 bases not matched to a gene. The CDR3 DNA reads as TGTGCCAGCAGCGACAGGGGTCTCAATCAGCCCCAGCATTTT. This encodes CASSDRGLNQPQHF. Supplemented by reference TRBV28 and TRBJ1-5, the full variable domain reads DVKVTQSSRYLVKRTGEKVFLECVQDMDHENMFWYRQDPGLGLRLIYFSYDVKMKEKGDIPEGYSVSREKKERFSLILESASTNQTSMYLCASSDRGLNQPQHFGDGTRLSIL.

The sample holds one count of this clone. The chain is built from TRBV27 and TRBJ2-1, with D hard to call. Germline V gives CDR1 MNHEY, CDR2 SMNVEV (reference sequence). V lost 4 bases to trimming and J lost 0 bases, with 10 bases between them. CDR3 size: 15 residues. CDR3: CASSSPGFSYNEQFF. For the CDR3, the DNA is TGTGCCAGCAGTTCCCCGGGTTTCTCCTACAATGAGCAGTTCTTC.

DNA of the CDR3: TGTGCCAGCAGCGTAACGGAGGGAACCTACGAGCAGTACTTC. Residues: CASSVTEGTYEQYF. V gene TRBV9 combines with J gene TRBJ2-7; maybe TRBD2 (6 bases). CDR3 length: 14 residues. Germline CDR1 SGDLS, CDR2 YYNGEE. Trimming cost V 1 base and J 2 bases, with 10 bases left between them.

This rearrangement joins TRBV11-2 to TRBJ2-4; 7 nucleotides line up with TRBD2. Looked up from germline, CDR1 is SGHAT and CDR2 is FQNNGV. The V segment lost 5 bases and the J segment 5 bases; nucleotides outside the gene matches: 6. The CDR3 length is 14 residues. CDR3 sequence: CASSLLAAENIQYF. CDR3 DNA sequence: TGTGCCAGCAGCCTCCTAGCGGCTGAAAACATTCAGTACTTC.

The genes are TRBV9 and TRBJ2-1; TRBD2 matches 11 bases. The CDR3 has 15 amino acids. J lost 7 bases, V lost 1 base, and 4 bases had no gene match. The germline CDR1 and CDR2 sequences are SGDLS and YYNGEE. The CDR3 protein is CASSVTSGSVNEQFF. In DNA form, the CDR3 reads TGTGCCAGCAGCGTAACTAGCGGGAGCGTTAATGAGCAGTTCTTC.

This chain links TRBV7-2 with TRBJ2-2; weak D call: TRBD2 (6 bases). V was pared by 1 base and J by 1 base, with 10 bases between. Germline V gives CDR1 SGHTA, CDR2 FQGNSA. This CDR3 contains 16 residues. DNA of the CDR3: TGTGCCAGCAGCTTAGTTAGCGGCGGGAACACCGGGGAGCTGTTTTTT. Translated: CASSLVSGGNTGELFF.

This chain joins TRBV3-1 (or the pseudogene TRBV3-2) and TRBJ2-2, with a weak D call TRBD1 (6 bases). With 11 bases removed from V and 6 bases from J, the gap between germline ends came to 19 bases. Germline CDR1 and CDR2: LGHDT and YNNKEL (reference sequence). The CDR3 spans 14 residues. The CDR3 region has the DNA TGTGCCGTCCTGGGGCAGGGGAAGGCCGGGGAGCTGTTTTTT. Translation: CAVLGQGKAGELFF.

V is TRBV27 and J is TRBJ2-7; maybe TRBD2 (5 bases). The germline CDR1 and CDR2 sequences are MNHEY and SMNVEV (reference sequence). V was trimmed by 3 bases and J by 5 bases, leaving 14 bases between them. The length of the CDR3 is 14 residues. Here the CDR3 DNA reads TGTGCCAGCAGTTTCGTGACTAAAAGGCACGAGCAGTACTTC. Amino acid sequence: CASSFVTKRHEQYF.

This clone is a singleton in its sample. The rearrangement links TRBV6-4 to TRBJ2-3; 7 nucleotides match TRBD2. The CDR3 loop spans 13 amino acids. CDR1 MRHNA and CDR2 SNTAGT come from the germline V gene. The V segment lost 6 bases and the J segment 0 bases; nucleotides outside the gene matches: 0. CDR3 nucleotide sequence: TGTGCCAGCAGCGGGGGGAGCACAGATACGCAGTATTTT. This encodes CASSGGSTDTQYF.

Concerning this clone itself: One junction end disagrees with the germline gene, perhaps due to a read error. The chain employs TRBV6-5 and TRBJ2-7; TRBD1 aligns across 7 bases. The better agreement between TRBJ2-5 and the DNA end casts doubt on the J call. Looked up from germline, CDR1 is MNHEY and CDR2 is SVGAGI. The CDR3 length is 12 residues. The CDR3 spells CVSSYRQGTQYF. In nucleotides, the CDR3 is TGTGTCAGCAGTTACAGACAGGGGACCCAGTACTTC.

This chain connects TRBV6-5 to TRBJ1-2; possibly TRBD1 for D (5 bases). In germline, CDR1 is MNHEY, CDR2 SVGAGI. The CDR3 contains 13 residues. Trimming cost V 5 bases and J 3 bases, with 10 bases left between them. CDR3 in DNA: TGTGCCAGCAGTCCGGGGGAGCACTATGGCTACACCTTC. It specifies CASSPGEHYGYTF.

This clone was observed a handful of times. The chain couples TRBV6-5 to TRBJ1-2; TRBD1 is a possible D gene (5 bases). Germline V gene data show CDR1 as MNHEY and CDR2 as SVGAGI. V was pared by 7 bases and J by 4 bases, with 13 bases between. The CDR3 totals 13 residues. The CDR3 sequence: CASIAEGIYGYTF. Here the CDR3 DNA reads TGTGCCAGCATTGCGGAGGGGATCTATGGCTACACCTTC.

The chain recombines TRBV18 with TRBJ2-3; maybe TRBD1 (6 bases). The CDR3 extends over 14 amino acids. The V gene lost 1 base and the J gene lost 1 base, with 6 bases spanning the gap. Germline V gives CDR1 KGHSH, CDR2 LQKENI. CDR3 bases: TGTGCCAGCTCACCACAGGGGGGCACAGATACGCAGTATTTT. This sequence encodes CASSPQGGTDTQYF.

The chain combines TRBV6-6 with TRBJ2-5; 14 nucleotides match TRBD2. Germline V gene sequence: CDR1 MNHNY, CDR2 SVGAGI (reference sequence). Trimming took 6 bases from V and 5 from J; bases not matched to a gene: 20. The CDR3 is 20 residues long. This chain's CDR3 is CASSEGPGTSGRAYGETQYF. CDR3 coding DNA: TGTGCCAGCAGCGAGGGGCCAGGGACTAGCGGGAGAGCGTATGGGGAGACCCAGTACTTC.

V is TRBV5-1 and J is TRBJ2-7; D may be TRBD2 (7 bases). The CDR3 covers 15 residues. Germline loops: CDR1 SGHRS, CDR2 YFSETQ. V was shortened by 3 bases and J by 6 bases, with 19 bases between the two germline ends. CDR3 nucleotide sequence: TGCGCCAGCAGCTCTCTACAGGGAGGGATGAGCGAGCAGTACTTC. Translated, it gives CASSSLQGGMSEQYF.

The chain has TRBV11-2 and TRBJ1-3; D is uncertain. This CDR3 region has 16 residues. CDR1 is SGHAT and CDR2 is FQNNGV in the germline V gene. The V gene lost 0 bases and the J gene lost 0 bases, with 9 bases spanning the gap. CDR3 residues: CASSLDLVTSGNTIYF. CDR3 DNA sequence: TGTGCCAGCAGCTTAGATCTAGTCACCTCTGGAAACACCATATATTTT.